A single sample is the source of the 32 T cell receptor beta chains below, sequenced in a study of beta chain features in type 1 diabetes. Sequencing targeted expressed TCRB transcripts, as all isolated RNA had been reverse transcribed. Measured with immunoSEQ multiplex PCR; TCRdb has only the in-frame clones, and not every one. The sample records 110,000 to 150,000 clones, 6% to 7.5% being singletons. Sequencing was done on a sample of central memory CD4+ T cells from blood. These receptors were taken from a young woman in good health.

V gene TRBV18 combines with J gene TRBJ2-1; 9 bases match TRBD1. The CDR3 runs 15 residues. With 4 bases clipped from V and 7 bases from J, the junction kept 8 bases outside the gene matches. Germline V lookup: CDR1 KGHSH, CDR2 LQKENI. CDR3 loop: CASSLGTGSWNEQFF. The CDR3 DNA reads TGTGCCAGCTCACTCGGGACAGGGAGCTGGAATGAGCAGTTCTTC.

The DNA of the CDR3 is TGTGCCAGCAGCCAAGACAGGGGAGGAGGCTCTGGGGCCAACGTCCTGACTTTC. Its translation is CASSQDRGGGSGANVLTF. The genes are TRBV5-8 and TRBJ2-6, with TRBD1 matching 8 bases. Germline lookup yields CDR1 SGHTS and CDR2 YDEGEE. The CDR3 has 18 residues. V shed 4 bases and J 0 bases; nucleotides not matched to a gene: 9. The whole variable domain, filled in from reference TRBV5-8 and TRBJ2-6, reads EAGVTQSPTHLIKTRGQQATLRCSPISGHTSVYWYQQALGLGLQFLLWYDEGEERNRGNFPPRFSGRQFPNYSSELNVNALELEDSALYLCASSQDRGGGSGANVLTFGAGSRLTVL.

This clone came up a few times. This chain links TRBV6-5 with TRBJ1-2; D is perhaps TRBD1 (5 bases). The V end was cut by 7 bases, the J end by 4 bases, with 16 bases between. CDR1 and CDR2 from the germline V gene are MNHEY and SVGAGI. This CDR3 region has 14 residues. The chain's CDR3 is CASNQTPDIYGYTF. The CDR3 DNA reads as TGTGCCAGCAACCAGACACCGGACATCTATGGCTACACCTTC.

The V and J genes are TRBV5-6 and TRBJ2-5; 8 nucleotides align to TRBD2. V gave up 1 base and J gave up 4 bases; unmatched junction bases: 3. This CDR3 spans 14 amino acids. Germline-derived CDR1 and CDR2 are SGHDT and YYEEEE. DNA of the CDR3: TGTGCCAGCAGCTTGACTAGCGGAAGAGAGACCCAGTACTTC. Translated: CASSLTSGRETQYF.

This clone was observed a handful of times. The chain carries TRBV9 and TRBJ2-5; 10 bases are shared with TRBD1. The germline gives CDR1 SGDLS, CDR2 YYNGEE. The CDR3 covers 16 residues. With 0 bases clipped from V and 5 bases from J, the junction kept 7 bases outside the gene matches. CDR3 sequence reads: CASSVGGTGEGETQYF. CDR3 DNA: TGTGCCAGCAGCGTAGGGGGGACAGGGGAAGGGGAGACCCAGTACTTC. The whole variable domain, remainder taken from reference TRBV9 and TRBJ2-5, is DSGVTQTPKHLITATGQRVTLRCSPRSGDLSVYWYQQSLDQGLQFLIQYYNGEERAKGNILERFSAQQFPDLHSELNLSSLELGDSALYFCASSVGGTGEGETQYFGPGTRLLVL.

A word on this clone: The sample carries other DNA sequences with the same CDR3. V usage is TRBV18 and J usage is TRBJ2-1, with TRBD2 matching 7 bases. This CDR3 has 16 amino acids. CDR1 and CDR2 (germline): KGHSH, LQKENI. The junction had 6 bases not matched to a gene; V was cut back by 3 bases and J by 1 base. The CDR3 region is CASSPSAGVSYNEQFF. For the CDR3, the DNA is TGTGCCAGCTCACCCTCCGCGGGAGTTTCCTACAATGAGCAGTTCTTC. The entire variable domain, with the rest obtained from reference TRBV18 and TRBJ2-1, is as follows: NAGVMQNPRHLVRRRGQEARLRCSPMKGHSHVYWYRQLPEEGLKFMVYLQKENIIDESGMPKERFSAEFPKEGPSILRIQQVVRGDSAAYFCASSPSAGVSYNEQFFGPGTRLTVL.

This clone was found a few times. Other DNA sequences from this sample encode an identical CDR3 as well. The chain carries TRBV5-1 and TRBJ2-5; the D gene is possibly TRBD1 (6 bases). Germline-derived CDR1 and CDR2 are SGHRS and YFSETQ. The CDR3 is made up of 12 amino acids. V lost 4 bases and J lost 5, with 9 bases in between. In nucleotides, the CDR3 is TGCGCCAGCAGCCCTAGGGGGGAGACCCAGTACTTC. It specifies CASSPRGETQYF. The full variable domain, in which reference TRBV5-1 and TRBJ2-5 provide the parts outside the CDR3, is KAGVTQTPRYLIKTRGQQVTLSCSPISGHRSVSWYQQTPGQGLQFLFEYFSETQRNKGNFPGRFSGRQFSNSRSEMNVSTLELGDSALYLCASSPRGETQYFGPGTRLLVL.

V is TRBV19 and J is TRBJ1-1; tentative D call: TRBD1 (5 bases). Germline V lookup: CDR1 LNHDA, CDR2 SQIVND (reference sequence). The CDR3 runs to 14 residues. The V and J ends lost 9 bases and 5 bases respectively, with 19 bases between them. The CDR3 is CASVPGRWGTEAFF. CDR3 DNA: TGTGCCAGCGTACCTGGGAGGTGGGGGACTGAAGCTTTCTTT.

J is TRBJ2-1 and V is TRBV27; D perhaps matches TRBD1 (6 bases). Germline V gene lookup returns CDR1 MNHEY and CDR2 SMNVEV (reference sequence). V gave up 4 bases and J gave up 1 base, with 14 bases separating them. The CDR3 spans 16 residues. The CDR3 protein is CASSSLRGESYNEQFF. CDR3 coding DNA: TGTGCCAGCAGTTCCCTCAGGGGTGAGTCCTACAATGAGCAGTTCTTC.

By frequency in the sample, this clone is medium-sized. The V and J genes are TRBV7-8 and TRBJ2-1; TRBD1 aligns across 11 bases. The germline V gene has CDR1 SGHVS and CDR2 FQNEAQ. CDR3 length equals 15 residues. Losses at the gene ends were 5 bases for V and 8 bases for J; bases not matched to a gene: 8. DNA of the CDR3: TGTGCCAGCAGCCTGGACAGGGGGCGCATGGATGAGCAGTTCTTC. As protein: CASSLDRGRMDEQFF.

This clone occurred a few times. The V gene is TRBV30, the J gene TRBJ2-5, with D perhaps matching TRBD2 (6 bases). Germline V gene sequence: CDR1 GTSNPN, CDR2 SVGIG (reference sequence). V was trimmed by 6 bases and J by 5 bases, leaving 16 bases between them. The CDR3 has 13 amino acids. CDR3 in amino acids: CACNTGGPETQYF. CDR3 sequence (DNA): TGTGCCTGTAATACCGGGGGTCCGGAGACCCAGTACTTC.

Only a few counts were recorded for this clone. This rearrangement joins TRBV7-9 to TRBJ2-5, with TRBD2 as a possible D gene (8 bases). V dropped 2 bases and J dropped 6 bases, with 22 bases sitting between them. The CDR3 totals 17 residues. CDR1 is SEHNR, CDR2 FQNEAQ, per germline (reference sequence). The CDR3 here is CASSLRAGVMRGQTQYF. The CDR3 coding sequence is TGTGCCAGCAGCTTACGAGCGGGAGTCATGAGGGGGCAGACCCAGTACTTC.

This clone was seen more than once but under ten times. The rearrangement joins TRBV9 to TRBJ2-3; the match to TRBD2 covers 11 bases. V lost 4 bases to trimming and J lost 2 bases; unmatched junction nucleotides: 3. This CDR3 is 15 amino acids long. Germline V gene lookup returns CDR1 SGDLS and CDR2 YYNGEE. DNA for the CDR3: TGTGCCAGCAGCCTGACTAGCGGGATCACAGATACGCAGTATTTT. Amino acid sequence: CASSLTSGITDTQYF.

This CDR3 reads CASSYGTGGINQPQHF. The DNA for the CDR3 is TGTGCCAGCAGTTACGGGACAGGGGGCATCAATCAGCCCCAGCATTTT. The genes are TRBV6-6 and TRBJ1-5; TRBD1 matches at 12 bases. With V trimmed by 2 bases and J by 3 bases, 2 bases remained unmatched. Germline assignment: CDR1 MNHNY and CDR2 SVGAGI (reference sequence). The CDR3 runs 16 residues.

This clone appeared a few times. The V and J genes are TRBV19 and TRBJ1-5; weak D call: TRBD1 (6 bases). With 7 bases removed from V and 0 bases from J, the gap between germline ends came to 13 bases. The CDR3 is 15 amino acids. Germline V gene lookup returns CDR1 LNHDA and CDR2 SQIVND (reference sequence). For the CDR3, the DNA is TGTGCCAGTACCCAGGGACAACGTAGCAATCAGCCCCAGCATTTT. Its protein product is CASTQGQRSNQPQHF.

This clone was detected many times. The CDR3 loop reads CASSHPSGRAEQFF. Here the CDR3 DNA reads TGTGCCAGCAGCCATCCTAGCGGGAGGGCTGAGCAGTTCTTC. This sequence joins TRBV7-9 and TRBJ2-1; the match to TRBD2 covers 12 bases. Unmatched junction bases numbered 5, after V lost 5 bases and J lost 9 bases. The CDR3 extends over 14 amino acids. Germline lookup yields CDR1 SEHNR and CDR2 FQNEAQ (reference sequence).

This clone has just a few counts. This chain connects TRBV28 to TRBJ2-7, with 14 bases lining up with TRBD2. V was pared by 8 bases and J by 4 bases, with 4 bases of the junction left unmatched. CDR3 length equals 14 residues. CDR1 is MDHEN and CDR2 is SYDVKM in the germline V gene. The CDR3, as DNA: TGTGCCAGCGGGGGGACTAGCGGGAGTTACGAGCAGTACTTC. It yields the protein CASGGTSGSYEQYF.

This clone was seen ten or more times. The chain employs TRBV28 and TRBJ1-1; D not resolved. V was clipped by 3 bases and J by 12 bases, with 11 bases between them. The CDR3 covers 11 residues. Germline lookup yields CDR1 MDHEN and CDR2 SYDVKM. The CDR3 loop is CASSLGRLPFF. CDR3 nucleotides: TGTGCCAGCAGTTTGGGCAGGCTACCTTTCTTT.

The chain couples TRBV28 to TRBJ1-2; perhaps TRBD1 as D (6 bases). V was clipped by 8 bases and J by 4 bases, with 8 bases between them. The CDR3 extends over 11 amino acids. Looked up from germline, CDR1 is MDHEN and CDR2 is SYDVKM. CDR3: CASGQSYGYTF. The CDR3 nucleotides are TGTGCCAGCGGACAGTCCTATGGCTACACCTTC.

This clone was counted only a few times. The chain carries TRBV7-8 and TRBJ2-5; 9 positions match TRBD2. Germline CDR1 and CDR2: SGHVS and FQNEAQ. The junction had 7 bases not matched to a gene; V was cut back by 1 base and J by 4 bases. There are 16 residues in the CDR3. In nucleotides, the CDR3 is TGTGCCAGCAGCTTAGTGAGACTAGCGGCAAGAGAGACCCAGTACTTC. Its protein is CASSLVRLAARETQYF.

This clone has at least ten counts. The rearrangement joins TRBV7-9 to TRBJ2-3; D perhaps matches TRBD1 (5 bases). The CDR3 runs 14 residues. V was cut by 3 bases and J by 2 bases, with 9 bases left in between. Looked up from germline, CDR1 is SEHNR and CDR2 is FQNEAQ (reference sequence). The CDR3 DNA is TGTGCCAGCAGCTTGACAGTTTTCACAGATACGCAGTATTTT. This codes for CASSLTVFTDTQYF. The full variable domain, its missing parts supplied by reference TRBV7-9 and TRBJ2-3, is DTGVSQNPRHKITKRGQNVTFRCDPISEHNRLYWYRQTLGQGPEFLTYFQNEAQLEKSRLLSDRFSAERPKGSFSTLEIQRTEQGDSAMYLCASSLTVFTDTQYFGPGTRLTVL.

The gene calls are TRBV15 and TRBJ2-1; 7 bases map to TRBD2. The CDR3 has 14 amino acids. Germline loops: CDR1 LNHNV, CDR2 YYDKDF (reference sequence). After removal of 1 base from V and 4 bases from J, the junction contained 1 base not matched to a gene. The CDR3 DNA follows: TGTGCCACCAGCAGAGGGGGGGGTTACAATGAGCAGTTCTTC. This codes for CATSRGGGYNEQFF.

The V call is TRBV19, the J call TRBJ2-6, with 8 bases lining up with TRBD1. This CDR3 is built from 15 residues. V lost 3 bases, J lost 4 bases, and 2 bases stayed unmatched. Germline CDR1 LNHDA, CDR2 SQIVND (reference sequence). DNA of the CDR3: TGTGCCAGTAGTATGACAGGGGAAGGGGCCAACGTCCTGACTTTC. Residues: CASSMTGEGANVLTF.

This clone was counted a few times. This chain uses TRBV28 with TRBJ2-1; 8 nucleotides agree with TRBD2. Per germline, CDR1 MDHEN and CDR2 SYDVKM. After removal of 6 bases from V and 5 bases from J, the junction contained 9 bases not matched to a gene. This CDR3 contains 15 residues. The CDR3 nucleotides read TGTGCCAGCAGAACTAGCGGAGGGGGGAACAATGAGCAGTTCTTC. Translation: CASRTSGGGNNEQFF.

This clone was seen a handful of times. The sample carries other DNA sequences with the same CDR3. The chain carries TRBV11-2 and TRBJ2-2; 9 bases match TRBD1. The CDR3 is 14 residues long. Unmatched junction bases numbered 2, after V lost 5 bases and J lost 4 bases. The germline V gene encodes CDR1 SGHAT and CDR2 FQNNGV. CDR3 sequence reads: CASSPQGATGELFF. The DNA of the CDR3 is TGTGCCAGCAGCCCACAGGGGGCCACCGGGGAGCTGTTTTTT.

This chain joins TRBV19 and TRBJ1-2; TRBD1 matches 7 bases. Per the germline V gene, CDR1 is LNHDA and CDR2 is SQIVND (reference sequence). The CDR3 is made up of 17 amino acids. Trimming at V came to 11 bases and at J to 1 base, leaving 19 bases not matched to a gene. CDR3 loop: CAGHPYRGPVSNYGYTF. The CDR3 DNA reads as TGTGCCGGCCACCCATACAGGGGCCCCGTGAGTAACTATGGCTACACCTTC.

The chain uses TRBV4-2 and TRBJ2-3; 9 nucleotides agree with TRBD2. Germline CDR1 and CDR2: LGHNA and YNFKEQ. The J segment lost 1 base and the V segment lost 7 bases, leaving 9 bases of the junction unmatched. The CDR3 spans 16 residues. The CDR3 DNA follows: TGTGCCAGCACCTATAGCGGGAGAAGTGGCACAGATACGCAGTATTTT. Translation gives CASTYSGRSGTDTQYF.

This clone occurred a few times. The rearrangement uses TRBV28 and TRBJ2-3; D is uncertain. Trimming stripped 1 base from V and 4 bases from J, with 12 bases between. The CDR3 contains 15 residues. Germline V gene data show CDR1 as MDHEN and CDR2 as SYDVKM. The CDR3 here is CASSLSEPTADTQYF. CDR3 bases: TGTGCCAGCAGTTTATCGGAGCCTACCGCAGATACGCAGTATTTT.

This clone was counted only a few times. This sequence joins TRBV11-1 and TRBJ2-1, with D perhaps TRBD1 (5 bases). Germline CDR1 and CDR2: SGHAT and FQDESV (reference sequence). CDR3 size: 14 residues. Trimming removed 2 bases at V and 7 bases at J, with 12 bases between. The CDR3 bases are TGTGCCAGCAGCTTAATAGGGGCCAAAAATGAGCAGTTCTTC. Translation: CASSLIGAKNEQFF. Combining the CDR3 with reference TRBV11-1 and TRBJ2-1 gives the whole variable domain EAEVAQSPRYKITEKSQAVAFWCDPISGHATLYWYRQILGQGPELLVQFQDESVVDDSQLPKDRFSAERLKGVDSTLKIQPAELGDSAMYLCASSLIGAKNEQFFGPGTRLTVL.

The rearrangement links TRBV7-9 to TRBJ1-2; 7 nucleotides match TRBD1. CDR1 is SEHNR, CDR2 FQNEAQ, per germline (reference sequence). The junction had 9 bases not matched to a gene; V was cut back by 4 bases and J by 4 bases. This CDR3 is 15 amino acids long. The CDR3 here is CASSSSDRAAYGYTF. The CDR3 nucleotides are TGTGCCAGCAGCTCTTCCGACAGGGCAGCCTATGGCTACACCTTC.

This clone was seen many times. The rearrangement links TRBV28 to TRBJ2-7; D possibly corresponds to TRBD2 (5 bases). The CDR3 length is 13 residues. Trimming pared 5 bases from V and 2 bases from J, leaving 10 bases between. The germline CDR1 and CDR2 sequences are MDHEN and SYDVKM. The CDR3 DNA reads TGTGCCAGCAGTCCGACTACTACCTACGAGCAGTACTTC. Translating gives CASSPTTTYEQYF.

CDR3 in amino acids: CSVEEGPAGNTIYF. The CDR3 DNA sequence: TGCAGCGTTGAAGAGGGGCCCGCTGGAAACACCATATATTTT. The genes are TRBV29-1 and TRBJ1-3, with D perhaps matching TRBD1 (5 bases). V was pared by 0 bases and J by 2 bases, with 8 bases between. The CDR3 has 14 residues. The germline V gene encodes CDR1 SQVTM and CDR2 ANQGSEA.